The present T cell receptor (beta chain) was sequenced within a study of shared clonotypes between healthy human individuals. Deletions cut 7 bases from V and 1 base from J, with 13 bases between. The CDR3 is 13 residues long. Per the germline V gene, CDR1 is SQVTM and CDR2 is ANQGSEA. The naive CD8 fraction comprised CD45RO-negative cells positively selected for CCR7 and excluded terminally differentiated effector memory CD45RA+ cells. The study drew all its donors from Caucasian adults living in Nashville, Tennessee. Here immunoSEQ multiplex PCR was the method, and the copy in TCRdb shows in-frame clones only, minus some. The sample lists fewer than 800,000 clones, roughly 94% occurring once. Regarding this clone: Its antigen is still unknown.

Overall study findings and caveats: Researchers sampled only blood; tissue repertoires likely differ. Depth of sequencing was expected to influence donor clonotype sharing.

The rearrangement joins TRBV29-1 to TRBJ1-1; weak D call: TRBD1 (5 bases). What was sequenced was naive CD8+ T cells sorted from blood. This sequence was found in a man aged 30 to 45 in good health. CDR3 protein: CSGISGPNTEAFF. The DNA for the CDR3 is TGCAGCGGAATTTCGGGGCCGAACACTGAAGCTTTCTTT.